Listed here are 8 T cell receptor beta chains from one sample, sequenced in a study of blood T cell repertoires in COVID-19. TCRdb's copy holds only in-frame clones and misses some; the assay was immunoSEQ multiplex PCR. The sample carries about 160,000 clones, 82% recorded once. The sequencing sample was made of peripheral blood. The origin of the receptors is a woman older than 75 with acute or convalescent COVID-19.

This chain uses TRBV24-1 with TRBJ1-2, with 7 bases fitting TRBD1. V was pared by 3 bases and J by 3 bases, with 0 bases of the junction left unmatched. The germline V gene has CDR1 KGHDR and CDR2 SFDVKD. The CDR3 extends over 13 amino acids. For the CDR3, the DNA is TGTGCCACCAGTGATGACAGGGACTATGGCTACACCTTC. Translation: CATSDDRDYGYTF.

This chain joins TRBV5-4 and TRBJ2-7, with 8 bases identical to TRBD2. The J segment lost 4 bases and the V segment lost 2 bases, leaving 5 bases of the junction unmatched. Germline CDR1 is SGHNT and CDR2 is YYREEE (reference sequence). The CDR3 is 14 amino acids. This CDR3 is CASSLSGSRYEQYF. The CDR3 region has the DNA TGTGCCAGCAGCTTAAGCGGGAGTCGATACGAGCAGTACTTC.

This clone was observed a handful of times. DNA for the CDR3: TGCGCCAGCAGCCAAGAAGGGGGTAAAAAACTGTTTTTT. This codes for CASSQEGGKKLFF. J is TRBJ1-4 and V is TRBV4-3, with a tentative D call TRBD1 (6 bases). CDR1 is LGHNA, CDR2 YSLEER, per germline. The V end was cut by 0 bases, the J end by 9 bases, with 8 bases between. The CDR3 is made up of 13 amino acids.

The chain links TRBV18 to TRBJ2-4; 11 positions agree with TRBD1. V shed 3 bases, J shed 2 bases, and the junction held 6 bases outside the gene matches. The CDR3 loop spans 17 amino acids. Germline V CDR1 and CDR2: KGHSH, LQKENI. The DNA of the CDR3 is TGTGCCAGCTCACCCGCGGGACAGGGGGGGACCAAAAACATTCAGTACTTC. This translates into CASSPAGQGGTKNIQYF.

The CDR3 region is CAIRKDRVTEAFF. CDR3 nucleotides: TGTGCCATCAGGAAGGACAGGGTCACTGAAGCTTTCTTT. This rearrangement joins TRBV10-3 to TRBJ1-1; TRBD1 agrees at 8 bases. V gave up 6 bases and J gave up 4 bases; unmatched junction bases: 4. From germline, CDR1 is ENHRY and CDR2 SYGVKD. This CDR3 contains 13 residues.

The chain employs TRBV29-1 and TRBJ1-1; the match to TRBD1 covers 8 bases. The germline V gene encodes CDR1 SQVTM and CDR2 ANQGSEA. CDR3 length: 12 residues. The V segment lost 7 bases and the J segment 1 base; nucleotides outside the gene matches: 2. CDR3 region: CSADRANTEAFF. The DNA for the CDR3 is TGCAGCGCGGACAGGGCGAACACTGAAGCTTTCTTT.

This clone was detected a few times. The gene calls are TRBV5-1 and TRBJ2-2; maybe TRBD2 (5 bases). This CDR3 region has 16 residues. Germline lookup yields CDR1 SGHRS and CDR2 YFSETQ. V was clipped by 4 bases and J by 3 bases, with 16 bases between them. DNA for the CDR3: TGCGCCAGCAGCCCCTTAGTGGGAGAAGACACCGGGGAGCTGTTTTTT. The encoded protein is CASSPLVGEDTGELFF.

This chain connects TRBV5-6 to TRBJ2-1, with D maybe TRBD2 (5 bases). The germline CDR1 and CDR2 sequences are SGHDT and YYEEEE. The V end lost 4 bases, the J end lost 3 bases, and 14 bases lay between the germline ends. CDR3 length equals 15 residues. The CDR3 DNA sequence: TGTGCCAGCAGCCGAGGAGCGGTGATCTACAATGAGCAGTTCTTC. Its protein is CASSRGAVIYNEQFF. Using reference TRBV5-6 and TRBJ2-1 for the parts outside the CDR3, the full variable domain is DAGVTQSPTHLIKTRGQQVTLRCSPKSGHDTVSWYQQALGQGPQFIFQYYEEEERQRGNFPDRFSGHQFPNYSSELNVNALLLGDSALYLCASSRGAVIYNEQFFGPGTRLTVL.